This T cell receptor (beta chain) appears in the sequencing data of a study of CD8 T cells in ankylosing spondylitis. Points from the study as a whole: Among TCR beta sequences, a motif of 7 to 9 highly homologous variants appeared characteristic of ankylosing spondylitis blood.

Germline CDR1 SGHDN, CDR2 FVKESK. The ends lost 3 bases at V and 7 bases at J; junction bases unmatched: 2. The CDR3 length is 13 residues. TCRdb re-derived calls from the 5' RACE reads in MiXCR, one entry per CDR3 protein. The table shows just under 550,000 distinct CDR3 sequences, with approximately 12% occurring only once. Note on this clonotype: Its antigen is currently unknown.

The material sequenced was blood, either unsorted or a sorted T cell fraction (not recorded which). The V and J genes are TRBV14 and TRBJ2-2, with 7 bases that match TRBD2. This TCR was recovered from a male donor with ankylosing spondylitis. The DNA for the CDR3 is TGTGCCAGCAGCCAGAGCGGGGTCGGGGAGCTGTTTTTT. The encoded protein is CASSQSGVGELFF.